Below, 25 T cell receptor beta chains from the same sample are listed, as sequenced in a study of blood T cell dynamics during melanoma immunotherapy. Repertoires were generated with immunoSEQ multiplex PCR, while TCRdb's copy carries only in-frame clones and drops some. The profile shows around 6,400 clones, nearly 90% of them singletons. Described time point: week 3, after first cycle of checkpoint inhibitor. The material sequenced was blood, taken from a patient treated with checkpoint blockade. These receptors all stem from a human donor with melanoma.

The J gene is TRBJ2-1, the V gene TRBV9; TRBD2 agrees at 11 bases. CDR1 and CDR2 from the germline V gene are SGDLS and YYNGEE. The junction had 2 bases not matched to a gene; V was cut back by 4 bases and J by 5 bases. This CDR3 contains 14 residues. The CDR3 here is CASSISGGDNEQFF. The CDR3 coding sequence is TGTGCCAGCAGCATTAGCGGGGGGGACAATGAGCAGTTCTTC.

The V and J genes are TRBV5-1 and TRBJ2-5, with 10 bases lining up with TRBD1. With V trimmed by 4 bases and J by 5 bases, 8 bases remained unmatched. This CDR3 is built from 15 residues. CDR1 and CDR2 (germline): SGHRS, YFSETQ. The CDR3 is CASSIRDRGQETQYF. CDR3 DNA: TGCGCCAGCAGCATCCGGGACAGGGGCCAGGAGACCCAGTACTTC.

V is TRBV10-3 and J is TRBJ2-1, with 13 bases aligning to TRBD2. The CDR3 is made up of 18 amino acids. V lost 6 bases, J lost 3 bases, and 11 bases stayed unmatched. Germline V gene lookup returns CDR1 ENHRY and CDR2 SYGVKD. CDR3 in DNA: TGTGCCATCAGCCGGGGACTAGCGGGGATGAGAGGCTACAATGAGCAGTTCTTC. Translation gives CAISRGLAGMRGYNEQFF.

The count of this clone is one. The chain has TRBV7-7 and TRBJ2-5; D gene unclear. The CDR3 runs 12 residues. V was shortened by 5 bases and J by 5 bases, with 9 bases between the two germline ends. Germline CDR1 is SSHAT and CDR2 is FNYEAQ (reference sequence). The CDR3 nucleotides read TGTGCCAGCAGCCCGAGTCCGGAGACCCAGTACTTC. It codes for CASSPSPETQYF.

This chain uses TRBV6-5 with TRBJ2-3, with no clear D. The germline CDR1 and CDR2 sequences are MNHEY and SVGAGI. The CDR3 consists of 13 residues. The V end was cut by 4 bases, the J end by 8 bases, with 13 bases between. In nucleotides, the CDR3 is TGTGCCAGCAGTTCCGCCCAACCGGGTACGCAGTATTTT. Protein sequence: CASSSAQPGTQYF.

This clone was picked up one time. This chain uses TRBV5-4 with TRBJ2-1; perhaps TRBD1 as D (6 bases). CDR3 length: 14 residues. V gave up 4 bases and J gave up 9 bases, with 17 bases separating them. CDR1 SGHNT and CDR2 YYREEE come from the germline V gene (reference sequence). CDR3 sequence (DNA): TGTGCCAGCAGCATAGTACGACAGGTGGGTGAGCAGTTCTTC. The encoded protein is CASSIVRQVGEQFF.

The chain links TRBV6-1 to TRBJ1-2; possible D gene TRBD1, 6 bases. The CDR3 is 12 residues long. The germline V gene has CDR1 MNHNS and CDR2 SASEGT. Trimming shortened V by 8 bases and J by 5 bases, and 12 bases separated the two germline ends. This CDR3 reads CASEGGGYGYTF. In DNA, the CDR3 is TGTGCCAGCGAAGGGGGAGGTTATGGCTACACCTTC.

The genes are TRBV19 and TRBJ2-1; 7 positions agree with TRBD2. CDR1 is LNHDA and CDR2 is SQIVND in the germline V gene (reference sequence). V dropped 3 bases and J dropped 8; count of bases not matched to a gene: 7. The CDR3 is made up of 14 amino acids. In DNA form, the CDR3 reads TGTGCCAGTAGTATGGGGGGGATAGTCTATGAGCAGTTCTTC. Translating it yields CASSMGGIVYEQFF.

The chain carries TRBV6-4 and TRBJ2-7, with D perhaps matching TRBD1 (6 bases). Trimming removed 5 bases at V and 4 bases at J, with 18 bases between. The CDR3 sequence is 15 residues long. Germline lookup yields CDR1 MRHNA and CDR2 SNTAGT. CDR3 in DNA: TGTGCCAGCAGTCCCACGTACAGGGATAGATACGAGCAGTACTTC. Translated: CASSPTYRDRYEQYF.

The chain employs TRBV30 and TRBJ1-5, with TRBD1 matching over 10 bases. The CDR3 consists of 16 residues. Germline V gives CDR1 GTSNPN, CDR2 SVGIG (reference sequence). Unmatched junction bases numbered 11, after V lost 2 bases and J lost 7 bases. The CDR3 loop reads CAWSNNRDRGHQPQHF. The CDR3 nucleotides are TGTGCCTGGAGTAACAACCGCGACAGGGGGCACCAGCCCCAGCATTTT.

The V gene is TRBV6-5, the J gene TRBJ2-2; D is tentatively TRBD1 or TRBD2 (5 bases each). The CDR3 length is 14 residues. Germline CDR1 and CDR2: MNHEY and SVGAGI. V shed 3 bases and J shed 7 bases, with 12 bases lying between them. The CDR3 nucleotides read TGTGCCAGCAGTTATCGGGGTAGGGGCGGGGAGCTGTTTTTT. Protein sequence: CASSYRGRGGELFF.

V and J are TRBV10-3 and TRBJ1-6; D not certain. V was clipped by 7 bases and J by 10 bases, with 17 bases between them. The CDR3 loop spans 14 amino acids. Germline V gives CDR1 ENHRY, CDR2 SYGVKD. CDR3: CAINDGGDLSPLHF. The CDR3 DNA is TGTGCCATCAACGACGGCGGGGATCTATCACCCCTCCACTTT.

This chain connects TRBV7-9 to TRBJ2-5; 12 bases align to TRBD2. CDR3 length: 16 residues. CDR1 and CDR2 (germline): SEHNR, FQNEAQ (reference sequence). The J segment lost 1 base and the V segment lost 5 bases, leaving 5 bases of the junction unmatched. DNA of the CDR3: TGTGCCAGCAGCCCCCGGACTAGCGGGGCCCAAGAGACCCAGTACTTC. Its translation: CASSPRTSGAQETQYF.

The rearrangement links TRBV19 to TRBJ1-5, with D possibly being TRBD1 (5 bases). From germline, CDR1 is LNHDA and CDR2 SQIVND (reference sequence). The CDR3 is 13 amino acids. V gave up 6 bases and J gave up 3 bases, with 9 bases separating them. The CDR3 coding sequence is TGTGCCAGTAGGAGACAGTACAATCAGCCCCAGCATTTT. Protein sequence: CASRRQYNQPQHF.

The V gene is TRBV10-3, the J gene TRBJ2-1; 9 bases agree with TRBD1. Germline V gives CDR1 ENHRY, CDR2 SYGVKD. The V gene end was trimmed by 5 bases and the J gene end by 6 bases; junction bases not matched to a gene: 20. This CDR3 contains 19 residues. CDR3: CAISTTEAGGTGPSNEQFF. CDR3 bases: TGTGCCATCAGTACTACCGAAGCCGGCGGGACAGGGCCCTCCAATGAGCAGTTCTTC.

The CDR3, as DNA: TGTGCCAGCAGACTACTACCGGGGAGGGGCTATGGCTACACCTTC. Its translation: CASRLLPGRGYGYTF. The V call is TRBV7-9, the J call TRBJ1-2; perhaps TRBD1 as D (5 bases). The CDR3 is 15 residues long. From germline, CDR1 is SEHNR and CDR2 FQNEAQ (reference sequence). The V end was cut by 6 bases, the J end by 4 bases, with 18 bases between.

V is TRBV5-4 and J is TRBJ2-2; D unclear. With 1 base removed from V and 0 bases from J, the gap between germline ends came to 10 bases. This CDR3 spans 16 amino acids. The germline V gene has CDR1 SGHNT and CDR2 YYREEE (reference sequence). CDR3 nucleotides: TGTGCCAGCAGCTTGTCAAACAGCCCGAACACCGGGGAGCTGTTTTTT. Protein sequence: CASSLSNSPNTGELFF.

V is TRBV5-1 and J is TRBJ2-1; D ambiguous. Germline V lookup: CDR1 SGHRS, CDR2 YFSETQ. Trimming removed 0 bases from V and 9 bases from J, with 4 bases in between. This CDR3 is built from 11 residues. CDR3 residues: CASSLGGEQFF. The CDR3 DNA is TGCGCCAGCAGCTTGGGAGGTGAGCAGTTCTTC.

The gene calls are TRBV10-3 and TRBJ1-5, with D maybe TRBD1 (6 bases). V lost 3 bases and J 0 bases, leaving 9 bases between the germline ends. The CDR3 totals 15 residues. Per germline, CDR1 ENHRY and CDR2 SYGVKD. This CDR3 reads CAISEGTNSNQPQHF. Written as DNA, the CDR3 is TGTGCCATCAGTGAAGGGACAAATAGCAATCAGCCCCAGCATTTT.

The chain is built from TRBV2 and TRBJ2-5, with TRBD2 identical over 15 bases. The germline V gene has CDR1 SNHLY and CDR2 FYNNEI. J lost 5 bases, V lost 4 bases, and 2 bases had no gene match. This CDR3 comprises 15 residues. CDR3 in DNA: TGTGCCAGCAGTGCAGGACTAGCGGGGGGGGAGACCCAGTACTTC. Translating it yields CASSAGLAGGETQYF.

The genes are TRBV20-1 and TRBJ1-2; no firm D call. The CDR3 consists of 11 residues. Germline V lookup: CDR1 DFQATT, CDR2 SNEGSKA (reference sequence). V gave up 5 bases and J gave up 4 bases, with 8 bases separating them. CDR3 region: CSAGRSYGYTF. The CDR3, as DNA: TGCAGTGCTGGTCGGTCCTATGGCTACACCTTC.

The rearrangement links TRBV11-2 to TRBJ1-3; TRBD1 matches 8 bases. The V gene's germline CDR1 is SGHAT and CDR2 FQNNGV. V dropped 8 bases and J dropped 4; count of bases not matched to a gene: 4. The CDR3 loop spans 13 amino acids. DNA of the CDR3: TGTGCCAGCCGACAGGGGTCGGGAAACACCATATATTTT. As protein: CASRQGSGNTIYF. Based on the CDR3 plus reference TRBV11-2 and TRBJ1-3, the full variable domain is EAGVAQSPRYKIIEKRQSVAFWCNPISGHATLYWYQQILGQGPKLLIQFQNNGVVDDSQLPKDRFSAERLKGVDSTLKIQPAKLEDSAVYLCASRQGSGNTIYFGEGSWLTVV.

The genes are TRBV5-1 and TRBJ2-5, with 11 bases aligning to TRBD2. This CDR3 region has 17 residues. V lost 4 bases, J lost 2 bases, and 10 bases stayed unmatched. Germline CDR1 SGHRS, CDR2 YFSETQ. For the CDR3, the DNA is TGCGCCAGCAGCGTGGCCGGGACTAGCGGTACACAAGAGACCCAGTACTTC. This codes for CASSVAGTSGTQETQYF.

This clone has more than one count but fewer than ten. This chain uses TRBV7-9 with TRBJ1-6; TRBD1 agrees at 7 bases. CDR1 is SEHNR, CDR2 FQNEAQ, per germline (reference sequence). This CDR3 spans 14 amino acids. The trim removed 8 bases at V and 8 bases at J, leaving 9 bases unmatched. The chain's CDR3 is CASPEGAGHSPLHF. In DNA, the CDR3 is TGTGCCAGCCCCGAGGGGGCCGGTCATTCACCCCTCCACTTT.

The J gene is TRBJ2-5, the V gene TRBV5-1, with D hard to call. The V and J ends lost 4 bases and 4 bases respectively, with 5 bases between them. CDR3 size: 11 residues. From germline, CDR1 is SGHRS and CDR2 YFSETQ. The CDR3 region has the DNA TGCGCCAGCAGCCTTATAGAGACCCAGTACTTC. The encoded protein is CASSLIETQYF.